The sequence of this TCR beta chain was determined in a study of shared clonotypes between healthy human individuals (dated by TCRdb to the early 2020s). With respect to the entire study: The cohort comprised two women and a few men aged 18 to 49 years. To estimate repertoire size and how much clonotype sharing occurs between individuals, the study deeply sequenced the blood TCR repertoires of roughly 5 healthy adults. Each donor's leukapheresis produced roughly between roughly 0.85 and 9.5 billion PBMCs. Per donor, three plates each were used for CD4 naive and CD4 memory, two for CD8 naive, and one for CD8 memory. Different laboratories and diverse techniques were used to prepare libraries and sequence TCR repertoires, to increase sequencing depth and limit assay-specific biases. The study at large found these results: Sharing across several donors was observed for 4.5% to 6.5% of naive CD4, 3% to 3.5% of naive CD8, 2% to 2.5% of memory CD4, and about 0.39% of memory CD8 clonotypes. Even with the large sequencing depth, rarefaction of the sorted-subset datasets indicated that sequencing was incomplete. Larger estimated clonotype richness was generally found for naive subsets than for memory subsets. Compared with non-shared clonotypes, the clonotypes found in all four sorted-subset donors had higher generation probabilities. Because the study included a small number of donors, the genetic and exposure-history diversity represented was limited. Sampling was restricted to blood, and TCR repertoires in tissues likely differ from the TCR repertoires found in blood. Pairwise subsampling indicated that sequencing depth was expected to affect the degree of clonotype sharing among donors.

On this clone itself: The clone's antigen remains unknown. One base away there is no much larger clone; base qualities are not given.

Including cysteine and phenylalanine, the CDR3 has 15 amino acids. CDR3 DNA only is kept here, 45 bases in frame from base 1. According to the germline V gene (reference sequence), CDR1 reads MNHEY and CDR2 reads SMNVEV. V is clipped by 0 bases and J by 5 bases, and the sequence between their germline boundaries is 13 bases long. For the CD8 naive samples, CD45RO-negative cells were positively selected for CCR7, yielding a CD45RA+CCR7+ population from which TemRA cells were excluded. Healthy HIV-negative adults with no recently reported acute infections or vaccinations were included as donors. Every donor was a Caucasian adult residing in Nashville, Tennessee, USA. Blood was obtained by leukapheresis, after which PBMCs were separated by Ficoll-Histopaque density gradient centrifugation and cryopreserved in liquid nitrogen vapor phase. Analytical flow cytometry was used to check the purity and quantity of each magnetically sorted T cell population. From each sorted fraction, genomic DNA was isolated and quantified by UV absorbance on a Nanodrop 2000c.

Using the deep immunoSEQ assay, TCR CDR3 regions were amplified from genomic DNA by multiplex PCR. Extracted genomic DNA from each cell subset was spread evenly across all wells of several immunoSEQ 96-well plates, with each plate serving as a replicate. For sorted subsets, approximately 190 ng genomic DNA, equal to about 30,000 T cell genomes, was loaded into each replicate PCR. Purified libraries were quantified with a Qubit 3.0 fluorometer, sized on a Bioanalyzer 2100, and re-quantified with the KAPA Library Quantification kit. Each immunoSEQ 96-well plate was sequenced on its own single-read 150-cycle Illumina NextSeq 550 flow cell. The source study handled its data this way. Because only junctional sequences without quality scores were contained in the immunoSEQ output, filtering matching that applied to full-length reads could not be performed. To assign V/J genes and CDR3, sequences were annotated using PyIR, a Python wrapper for IgBLAST v1.9, with IMGT germline references. Reads were removed for weak V/J assignments (E-value above 1e-6), missing CDR3, stop codons, out-of-frame junctions, or ambiguous translated residues. A V3J clonotype was defined by an identical inferred V gene, J gene, and CDR3 amino acid sequence. The percentage overlap between two repertoires was calculated by dividing the number of shared unique clonotypes by the size of the smaller repertoire. RTK rarefaction, the Chao1 estimator, and Recon v2.1 estimates of unobserved clonotypes were used to assess repertoire richness. Generation probabilities were computed with OLGA for all TCRbeta clonotypes obtained by the gDNA method from several donors. What TCRdb holds here is the immuneACCESS table cut down to in-frame rearrangements. Part of the clones is not present; checked against another copy, under half of the missing clones reflect an unresolved V gene, and the others are unexplained. The D gene and trimming were derived from the DNA, and the V and J assignments and clone size from that table. For this sample the table gives about 2 million clones, of which 85% to 95% were detected only once. The ten largest make up roughly 1.1% of the sample.

This sequence originates from a man between 18 and 35 years old in good health. Recombination connected TRBV27 to TRBJ2-5; a tentative D call is TRBD1 (7 bases match). Sequenced sample: naive CD8+ T cells sorted from blood. The label giving this sample's cell subset or site can be read as: CD45RA+CCR7+. The CDR3 reads CASSLSAGGTETQYF. The nucleotides are TGTGCCAGCAGTTTATCGGCAGGGGGGACGGAGACCCAGTACTTC.